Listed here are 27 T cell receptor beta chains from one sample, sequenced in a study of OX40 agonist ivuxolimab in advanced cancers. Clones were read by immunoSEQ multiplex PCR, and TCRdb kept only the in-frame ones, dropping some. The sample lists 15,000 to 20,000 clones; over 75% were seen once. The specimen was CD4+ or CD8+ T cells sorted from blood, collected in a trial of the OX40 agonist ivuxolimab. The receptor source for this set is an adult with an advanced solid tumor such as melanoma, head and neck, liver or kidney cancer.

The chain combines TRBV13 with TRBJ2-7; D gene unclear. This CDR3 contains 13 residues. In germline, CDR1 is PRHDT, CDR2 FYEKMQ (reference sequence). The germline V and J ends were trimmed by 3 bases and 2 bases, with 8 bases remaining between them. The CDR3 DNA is TGTGCCAGCAGCTTTCATAGGGCCTACGAGCAGTACTTC. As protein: CASSFHRAYEQYF.

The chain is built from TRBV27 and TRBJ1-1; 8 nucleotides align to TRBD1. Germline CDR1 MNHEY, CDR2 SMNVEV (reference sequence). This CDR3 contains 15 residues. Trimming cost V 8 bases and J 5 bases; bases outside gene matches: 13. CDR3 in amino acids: CASGVGTTGGTEAFF. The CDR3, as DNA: TGTGCCAGCGGGGTGGGGACTACAGGGGGTACTGAAGCTTTCTTT.

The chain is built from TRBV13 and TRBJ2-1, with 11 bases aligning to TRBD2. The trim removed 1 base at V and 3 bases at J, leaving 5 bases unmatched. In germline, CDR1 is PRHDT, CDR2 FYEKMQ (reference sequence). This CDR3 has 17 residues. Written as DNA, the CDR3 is TGTGCCAGCAGCTTAGCATTCGGGACTAGCGGCTACAATGAGCAGTTCTTC. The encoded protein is CASSLAFGTSGYNEQFF. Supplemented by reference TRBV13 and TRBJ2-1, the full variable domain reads AAGVIQSPRHLIKEKRETATLKCYPIPRHDTVYWYQQGPGQDPQFLISFYEKMQSDKGSIPDRFSAQQFSDYHSELNMSSLELGDSALYFCASSLAFGTSGYNEQFFGPGTRLTVL.

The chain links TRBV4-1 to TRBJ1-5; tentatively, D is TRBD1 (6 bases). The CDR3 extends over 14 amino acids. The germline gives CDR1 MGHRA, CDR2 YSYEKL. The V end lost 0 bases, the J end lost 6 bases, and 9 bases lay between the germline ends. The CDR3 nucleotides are TGCGCCAGCAGCCAAGATATAGGGGGTCAGCCCCAGCATTTT. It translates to CASSQDIGGQPQHF.

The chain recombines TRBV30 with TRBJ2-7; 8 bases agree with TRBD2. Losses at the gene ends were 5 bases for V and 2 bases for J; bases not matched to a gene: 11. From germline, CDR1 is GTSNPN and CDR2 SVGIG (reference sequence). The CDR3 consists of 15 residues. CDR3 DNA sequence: TGTGCCTGGGCCCCAGGGGAGCGGGAGACCTACGAGCAGTACTTC. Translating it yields CAWAPGERETYEQYF.

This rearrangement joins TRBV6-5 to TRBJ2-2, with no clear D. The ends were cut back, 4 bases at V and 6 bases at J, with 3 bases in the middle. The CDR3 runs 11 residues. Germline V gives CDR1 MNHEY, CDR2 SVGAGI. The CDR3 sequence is CASSSSGELFF. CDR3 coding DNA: TGTGCCAGCAGTTCGTCCGGGGAGCTGTTTTTT.

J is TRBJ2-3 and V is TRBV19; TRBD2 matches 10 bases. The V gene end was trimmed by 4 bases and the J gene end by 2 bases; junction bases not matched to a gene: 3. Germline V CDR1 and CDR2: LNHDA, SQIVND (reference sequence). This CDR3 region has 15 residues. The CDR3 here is CASSRGLADTDTQYF. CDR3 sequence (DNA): TGTGCCAGTAGTAGAGGACTAGCGGACACAGATACGCAGTATTTT.

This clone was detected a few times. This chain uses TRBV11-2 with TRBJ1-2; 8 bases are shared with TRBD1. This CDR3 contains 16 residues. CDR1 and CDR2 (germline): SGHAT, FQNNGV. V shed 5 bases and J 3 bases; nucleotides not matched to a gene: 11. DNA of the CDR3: TGTGCCAGCAGCGAGCCTCGGACAGGGCCACACTATGGCTACACCTTC. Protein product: CASSEPRTGPHYGYTF.

The CDR3 bases are TGTGCCAGCAGTCCTTATGCGGGATACAATGAGCAGTTCTTC. Its protein is CASSPYAGYNEQFF. This chain uses TRBV7-9 with TRBJ2-1; D perhaps matches TRBD2 (6 bases). Trimming shortened V by 6 bases and J by 4 bases, and 13 bases separated the two germline ends. The CDR3 loop spans 14 amino acids. Germline CDR1 SEHNR, CDR2 FQNEAQ (reference sequence).

The CDR3 here is CASSLDFRVPQETQYF. Written as DNA, the CDR3 is TGTGCCAGCAGCTTAGATTTTCGGGTGCCCCAAGAGACCCAGTACTTC. The J gene is TRBJ2-5, the V gene TRBV7-6; D uncertain. Trimming pared 1 base from V and 1 base from J, leaving 13 bases between. Per the germline V gene, CDR1 is SGHVS and CDR2 is FNYEAQ. The CDR3 sequence is 16 residues long.

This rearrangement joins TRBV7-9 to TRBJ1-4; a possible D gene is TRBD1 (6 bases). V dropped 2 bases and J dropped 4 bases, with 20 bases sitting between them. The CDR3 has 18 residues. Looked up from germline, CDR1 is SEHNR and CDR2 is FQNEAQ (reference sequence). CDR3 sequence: CASSLYRLETGGNEKLFF. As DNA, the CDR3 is TGTGCCAGCAGCTTATATAGGTTGGAGACAGGAGGTAATGAAAAACTGTTTTTT.

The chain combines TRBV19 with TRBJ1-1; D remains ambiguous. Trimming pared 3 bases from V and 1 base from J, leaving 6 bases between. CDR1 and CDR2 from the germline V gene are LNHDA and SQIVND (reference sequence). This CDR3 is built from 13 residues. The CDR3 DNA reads TGTGCCAGTAGTATTACAACGAACACTGAAGCTTTCTTT. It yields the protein CASSITTNTEAFF.

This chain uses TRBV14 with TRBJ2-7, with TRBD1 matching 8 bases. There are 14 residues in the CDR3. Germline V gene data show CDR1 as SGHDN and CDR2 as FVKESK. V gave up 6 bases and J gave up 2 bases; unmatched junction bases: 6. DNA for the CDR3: TGTGCCAGCAGAGGGACAGGAGATACCTACGAGCAGTACTTC. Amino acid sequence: CASRGTGDTYEQYF.

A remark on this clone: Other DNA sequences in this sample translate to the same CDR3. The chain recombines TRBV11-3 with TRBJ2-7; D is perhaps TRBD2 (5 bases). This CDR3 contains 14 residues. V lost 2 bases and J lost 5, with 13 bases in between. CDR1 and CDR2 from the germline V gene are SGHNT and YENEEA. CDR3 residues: CASSLRGSSNEQYF. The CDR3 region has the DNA TGTGCCAGCAGCTTAAGAGGGTCTTCTAACGAGCAGTACTTC.

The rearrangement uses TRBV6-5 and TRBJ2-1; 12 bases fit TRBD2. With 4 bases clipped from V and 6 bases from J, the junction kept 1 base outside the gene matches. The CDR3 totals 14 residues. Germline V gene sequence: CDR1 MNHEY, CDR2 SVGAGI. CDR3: CASSSSGGGNEQFF. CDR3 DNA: TGTGCCAGCAGTTCTAGCGGGGGGGGCAATGAGCAGTTCTTC.

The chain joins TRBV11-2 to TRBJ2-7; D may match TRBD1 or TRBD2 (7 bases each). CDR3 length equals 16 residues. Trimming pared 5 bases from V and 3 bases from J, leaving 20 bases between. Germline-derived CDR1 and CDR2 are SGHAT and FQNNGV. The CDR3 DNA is TGTGCCAGCAGCCAGGGGACAGTAGCGGGCTTCTACGAGCAGTACTTC. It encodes CASSQGTVAGFYEQYF.

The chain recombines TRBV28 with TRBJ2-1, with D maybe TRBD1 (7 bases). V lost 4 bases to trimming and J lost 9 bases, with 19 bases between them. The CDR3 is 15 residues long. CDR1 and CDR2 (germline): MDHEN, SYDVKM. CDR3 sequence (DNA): TGTGCCAGCAGTTCCTACCTACAGGGGACTGCTGAGCAGTTCTTC. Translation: CASSSYLQGTAEQFF.

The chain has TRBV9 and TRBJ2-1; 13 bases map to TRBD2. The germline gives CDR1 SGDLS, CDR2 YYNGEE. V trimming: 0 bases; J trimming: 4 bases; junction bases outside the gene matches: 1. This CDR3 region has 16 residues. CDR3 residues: CASSVGTSGSYNEQFF. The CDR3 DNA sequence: TGTGCCAGCAGCGTAGGGACTAGCGGGAGTTACAATGAGCAGTTCTTC.

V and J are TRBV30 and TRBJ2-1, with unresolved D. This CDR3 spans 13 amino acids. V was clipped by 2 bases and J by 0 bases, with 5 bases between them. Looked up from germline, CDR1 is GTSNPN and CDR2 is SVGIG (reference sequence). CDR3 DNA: TGTGCCTGGAGTATGGTCTCCTACAATGAGCAGTTCTTC. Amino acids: CAWSMVSYNEQFF.

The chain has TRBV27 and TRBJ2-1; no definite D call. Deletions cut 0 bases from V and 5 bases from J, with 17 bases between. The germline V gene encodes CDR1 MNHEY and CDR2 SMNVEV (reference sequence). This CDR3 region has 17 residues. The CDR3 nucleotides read TGTGCCAGCAGTTTATCCCCGCCGGGCGGATGGGACAATGAGCAGTTCTTC. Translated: CASSLSPPGGWDNEQFF.

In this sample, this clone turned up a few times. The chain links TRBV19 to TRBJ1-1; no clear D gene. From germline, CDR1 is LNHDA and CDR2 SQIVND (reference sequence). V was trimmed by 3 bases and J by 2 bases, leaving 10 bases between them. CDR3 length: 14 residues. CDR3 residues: CASSIVRTNTEAFF. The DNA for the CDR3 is TGTGCCAGTAGTATCGTTCGTACAAACACTGAAGCTTTCTTT.

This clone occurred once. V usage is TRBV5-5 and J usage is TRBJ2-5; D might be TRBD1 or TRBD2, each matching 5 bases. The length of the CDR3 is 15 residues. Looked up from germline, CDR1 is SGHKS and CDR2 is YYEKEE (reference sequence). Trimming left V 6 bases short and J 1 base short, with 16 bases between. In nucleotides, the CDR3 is TGTGCCAGCACCCTGGGACGGGGTTTCCAAGAGACCCAGTACTTC. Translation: CASTLGRGFQETQYF. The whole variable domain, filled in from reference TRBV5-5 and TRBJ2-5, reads DAGVTQSPTHLIKTRGQQVTLRCSPISGHKSVSWYQQVLGQGPQFIFQYYEKEERGRGNFPDRFSARQFPNYSSELNVNALLLGDSALYLCASTLGRGFQETQYFGPGTRLLVL.

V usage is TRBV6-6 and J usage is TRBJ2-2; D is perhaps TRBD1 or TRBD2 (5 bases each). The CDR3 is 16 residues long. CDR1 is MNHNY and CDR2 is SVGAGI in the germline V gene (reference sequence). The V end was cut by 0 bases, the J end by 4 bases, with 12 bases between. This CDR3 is CASSYSLQGATGELFF. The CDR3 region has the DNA TGTGCCAGCAGTTACTCGCTCCAGGGAGCCACCGGGGAGCTGTTTTTT.

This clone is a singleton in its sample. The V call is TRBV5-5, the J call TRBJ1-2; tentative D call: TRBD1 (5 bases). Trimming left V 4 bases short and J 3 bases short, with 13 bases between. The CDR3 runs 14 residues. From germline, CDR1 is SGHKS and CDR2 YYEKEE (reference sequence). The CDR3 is CASSPAGNDYGYTF. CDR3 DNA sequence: TGTGCCAGCAGCCCCGCAGGGAATGACTATGGCTACACCTTC.

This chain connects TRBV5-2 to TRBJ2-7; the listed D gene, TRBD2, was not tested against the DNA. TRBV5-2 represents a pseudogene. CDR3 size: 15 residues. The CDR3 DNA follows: TGCGCCAGCAGCCAAGCGGCGGAGAGCTCCTACGAGCAGTACTTC. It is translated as CASSQAAESSYEQYF.

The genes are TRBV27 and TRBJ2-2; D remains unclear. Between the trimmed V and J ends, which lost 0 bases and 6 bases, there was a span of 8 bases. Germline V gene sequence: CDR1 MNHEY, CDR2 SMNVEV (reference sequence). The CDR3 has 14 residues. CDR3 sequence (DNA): TGTGCCAGCAGTTTATCTATCGGTTCCGGGGAGCTGTTTTTT. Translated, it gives CASSLSIGSGELFF.

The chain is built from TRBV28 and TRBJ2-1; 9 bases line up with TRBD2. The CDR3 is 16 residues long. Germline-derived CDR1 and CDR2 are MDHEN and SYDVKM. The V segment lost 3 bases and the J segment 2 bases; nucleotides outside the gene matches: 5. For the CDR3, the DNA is TGTGCCAGCAGTTTCGCCTCTAGCGGGACCTACAATGAGCAGTTCTTC. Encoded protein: CASSFASSGTYNEQFF.